This T cell receptor (beta chain) was identified during a study of T cell repertoires in cytomegalovirus infection. Background on the study: Indications came from public TCR beta signatures; they pointed to CMV infection and to a matching HLA type.

Study observations and caveats: Dominant in the ex vivo response were TCR beta clonotypes restricted by HLA-C and specific for CMV. Carriage of CMV together with the relevant HLA was identifiable through cumulative public TCR beta family frequency.

The germline CDR1 and CDR2 sequences are SGHTA and FQGNSA. The CDR3 covers 14 residues. A word on this clonotype: Antigen unknown. Since a much larger clone is just one base distant, this may be a read error.

Each CDR3 protein gets one entry after TCRdb re-called the reads with MiXCR. The sample includes fewer than 900,000 distinct CDR3 sequences, approximately 32% of them seen just once. The chain joins TRBV7-2 to TRBJ2-5; D unclear. The sequence was obtained from a human donor in good health (CMV status not recorded). Some clones in this sample may be carry-over from other donors' samples. The material sequenced was cultured CD8+ T cells from PBMCs, taken from culture after CMV antigen stimulation. The CDR3 DNA is TGTGTCAGCAGCTTAAGGGCAGATCAAGAGACCCAGTACTTC. It translates to CVSSLRADQETQYF.